What follows are 29 T cell receptor beta chains derived from one specimen sequenced in a study of blood T cell repertoires in COVID-19. The assay was immunoSEQ multiplex PCR, and TCRdb's table has in-frame clones only and misses some. The sample includes about 440,000 clones, 70% to 90% of them seen just once. The specimen was PBMCs or T cells enriched from blood (not recorded which). The receptors were gathered from a woman in her late teens or twenties with acute COVID-19.

This chain uses TRBV5-6 with TRBJ1-5, with D maybe TRBD1 (6 bases). CDR3 length: 15 amino acids. V lost 3 bases and J lost 0, with 10 bases in between. Germline lookup yields CDR1 SGHDT and CDR2 YYEEEE. CDR3: CASSWGGLSNQPQHF. CDR3 nucleotides: TGTGCCAGCAGCTGGGGGGGCCTTAGCAATCAGCCCCAGCATTTT.

The chain has TRBV19 and TRBJ1-1, with D perhaps matching TRBD1 (5 bases). The CDR3 loop spans 15 amino acids. Germline assignment: CDR1 LNHDA and CDR2 SQIVND (reference sequence). Trimming removed 3 bases from V and 1 base from J, with 12 bases in between. In nucleotides, the CDR3 is TGTGCCAGTAGTATCGGCAGGGTGACGAACACTGAAGCTTTCTTT. This codes for CASSIGRVTNTEAFF.

This clone appeared once. The rearrangement links TRBV28 to TRBJ2-3, with 8 bases matching TRBD2. The germline CDR1 and CDR2 sequences are MDHEN and SYDVKM. V trimming: 5 bases; J trimming: 4 bases; junction bases outside the gene matches: 5. The CDR3 spans 14 residues. CDR3 loop: CASSPLTSADTQYF. DNA for the CDR3: TGTGCCAGCAGTCCCCTGACTAGCGCAGATACGCAGTATTTT.

This chain's CDR3 is CASSSLAGGHNEQFF. For the CDR3, the DNA is TGTGCCAGCAGTTCACTAGCGGGGGGACACAATGAGCAGTTCTTC. This sequence joins TRBV27 and TRBJ2-1; 12 nucleotides align to TRBD2. The CDR3 runs 15 residues. Germline CDR1 and CDR2: MNHEY and SMNVEV (reference sequence). Trimming removed 4 bases from V and 5 bases from J; junction bases left unmatched: 3.

The chain employs TRBV29-1 and TRBJ2-3, with 8 bases matching TRBD1. The V gene end was trimmed by 2 bases and the J gene end by 3 bases; junction bases not matched to a gene: 13. Germline V gene lookup returns CDR1 SQVTM and CDR2 ANQGSEA. The CDR3 has 17 amino acids. CDR3 DNA sequence: TGCAGCGTTGAAACCGGGACAGGCGCCGGGGGAACAGATACGCAGTATTTT. It is translated as CSVETGTGAGGTDTQYF.

On this clone itself: One junction end disagrees with the germline gene, perhaps due to a read error. This chain links TRBV28 with TRBJ1-2, with 9 bases matching TRBD1. In germline, CDR1 is MDHEN, CDR2 SYDVKM. The CDR3 length is 13 residues. The CDR3 region is CASRPPGQGNVAF. CDR3 nucleotides: TGTGCCAGCAGACCTCCGGGACAGGGAAACGTCGCCTTC.

The chain links TRBV11-3 to TRBJ2-6; tentatively, D is TRBD1 (5 bases). CDR3 length: 16 residues. Germline CDR1 is SGHNT and CDR2 is YENEEA. Trimming took off 3 bases at V and 2 bases at J, with 11 bases between the two ends. CDR3 DNA: TGTGCCAGCAGCTTTCCAGGGTACGCTGGGGCCAACGTCCTGACTTTC. It encodes CASSFPGYAGANVLTF.

In DNA, the CDR3 is TGTGCCAGCAGCTTGGATGTTTTATCAGGGTGGCATGGCTACACCTTC. This translates into CASSLDVLSGWHGYTF. V and J are TRBV5-4 and TRBJ1-2; possible D gene TRBD1, 5 bases. The CDR3 consists of 16 residues. V dropped 0 bases and J dropped 6 bases, with 18 bases sitting between them. From germline, CDR1 is SGHNT and CDR2 YYREEE (reference sequence).

The rearrangement uses TRBV2 and TRBJ2-7; D might be TRBD1 (5 bases). The CDR3 extends over 14 amino acids. V was pared by 6 bases and J by 0 bases, with 12 bases between. CDR1 SNHLY and CDR2 FYNNEI come from the germline V gene. Here the CDR3 reads CASSAARGSYEQYF. DNA of the CDR3: TGTGCCAGCAGCGCGGCTAGGGGCTCCTACGAGCAGTACTTC.

The genes are TRBV5-5 and TRBJ1-4, with 9 bases matching TRBD1. Germline CDR1 reads SGHKS; CDR2 reads YYEKEE (reference sequence). This CDR3 spans 14 amino acids. The V gene end was trimmed by 2 bases and the J gene end by 7 bases; junction bases not matched to a gene: 3. This chain's CDR3 is CASSFGTGPEKLFF. The CDR3, as DNA: TGTGCCAGCAGCTTCGGGACAGGGCCTGAAAAACTGTTTTTT.

The rearrangement uses TRBV19 and TRBJ2-3; 10 positions match TRBD2. This CDR3 has 15 amino acids. With 8 bases clipped from V and 3 bases from J, the junction kept 8 bases outside the gene matches. Per the germline V gene, CDR1 is LNHDA and CDR2 is SQIVND (reference sequence). CDR3: CASGFEAGGTDTQYF. In nucleotides, the CDR3 is TGTGCCAGTGGCTTTGAAGCGGGGGGGACAGATACGCAGTATTTT.

This clone has only a few counts. The rearrangement links TRBV5-6 to TRBJ2-2; unclear D gene. The CDR3 sequence is 14 residues long. V was pared by 6 bases and J by 1 base, with 10 bases between. Germline-derived CDR1 and CDR2 are SGHDT and YYEEEE. CDR3 nucleotides: TGTGCCAGCATACTTCATCTGAACACCGGGGAGCTGTTTTTT. Its translation: CASILHLNTGELFF.

This clone was seen a single time. Other DNA sequences in this specimen translate into the identical CDR3. CDR3 coding DNA: TGTGCCAGCAGCTCCCCGGGACAGGGGAACACTGAAGCTTTCTTT. It specifies CASSSPGQGNTEAFF. V and J are TRBV7-2 and TRBJ1-1, with 9 bases fitting TRBD1. This CDR3 has 15 residues. Germline-derived CDR1 and CDR2 are SGHTA and FQGNSA. Germline trimming cut 4 bases from V and 1 base from J; bases unmatched to any gene: 4.

V gene TRBV29-1 combines with J gene TRBJ1-6, with 7 bases lining up with TRBD1. CDR3 length: 13 residues. After removal of 4 bases from V and 6 bases from J, the junction contained 3 bases not matched to a gene. Germline V CDR1 and CDR2: SQVTM, ANQGSEA. CDR3 coding DNA: TGCAGCGTTGGGGGACAGCCTAATTCACCCCTCCACTTT. Translation: CSVGGQPNSPLHF.

The V call is TRBV6-5, the J call TRBJ2-1, with D perhaps matching TRBD2 (5 bases). From germline, CDR1 is MNHEY and CDR2 SVGAGI. CDR3 length: 13 amino acids. V was shortened by 6 bases and J by 10 bases, with 16 bases between the two germline ends. CDR3 region: CASRTNLAPEQFF. In nucleotides, the CDR3 is TGTGCCAGCAGAACGAACCTAGCCCCGGAGCAGTTCTTC.

This chain uses TRBV7-3 with TRBJ1-1; no definite D call. The germline CDR1 and CDR2 sequences are SGHTA and FQGTGA. The CDR3 consists of 13 residues. Trimming shortened V by 3 bases and J by 2 bases, and 7 bases separated the two germline ends. The CDR3 region is CASSLNSNTEAFF. In DNA, the CDR3 is TGTGCCAGCAGCTTGAACAGTAACACTGAAGCTTTCTTT. Based on the CDR3 plus reference TRBV7-3 and TRBJ1-1, the full variable domain is GAGVSQTPSNKVTEKGKYVELRCDPISGHTALYWYRQSLGQGPEFLIYFQGTGAADDSGLPNDRFFAVRPEGSVSTLKIQRTERGDSAVYLCASSLNSNTEAFFGQGTRLTVV.

The chain uses TRBV27 and TRBJ2-3; 11 bases fit TRBD2. Unmatched junction bases numbered 4, after V lost 1 base and J lost 10 bases. From germline, CDR1 is MNHEY and CDR2 SMNVEV (reference sequence). This CDR3 region has 14 residues. The CDR3 sequence: CASSLLAGGLAQYF. The DNA for the CDR3 is TGTGCCAGCAGTTTATTAGCGGGGGGGCTCGCGCAGTATTTT.

The chain links TRBV19 to TRBJ2-3, with a weak D call TRBD1 (6 bases). Germline CDR1 LNHDA, CDR2 SQIVND (reference sequence). The V end lost 7 bases, the J end lost 0 bases, and 11 bases lay between the germline ends. This CDR3 has 14 amino acids. DNA for the CDR3: TGTGCCAGTACGACAGGTCTAAGCACAGATACGCAGTATTTT. This gives the protein CASTTGLSTDTQYF.

The chain recombines TRBV29-1 with TRBJ2-1, with 9 bases fitting TRBD2. The CDR3 is 13 residues long. Per germline, CDR1 SQVTM and CDR2 ANQGSEA. Trimming took 6 bases from V and 5 from J; bases not matched to a gene: 5. The CDR3 nucleotides are TGCAGCGTGCGGGAGGGCCTAAACAATGAGCAGTTCTTC. Amino acids: CSVREGLNNEQFF.

The CDR3 DNA is TGTGCCAGCAGAAGGGGCCCCACTGAAGCTTTCTTT. It translates to CASRRGPTEAFF. This chain connects TRBV7-9 to TRBJ1-1; D is perhaps TRBD1 (5 bases). The V end was cut by 6 bases, the J end by 4 bases, with 9 bases between. This CDR3 contains 12 residues. Germline V gene lookup returns CDR1 SEHNR and CDR2 FQNEAQ (reference sequence).

The rearrangement uses TRBV28 and TRBJ2-2; tentatively, D is TRBD2 (7 bases). Trimming cost V 10 bases and J 0 bases, with 15 bases left between them. CDR3 size: 15 residues. Per germline, CDR1 MDHEN and CDR2 SYDVKM. CDR3 protein: CAIRGAGANTGELFF. Written as DNA, the CDR3 is TGTGCCATTCGGGGGGCGGGAGCGAACACCGGGGAGCTGTTTTTT.

The chain carries TRBV7-2 and TRBJ2-1; a weak D match, TRBD1 (7 bases). This CDR3 is built from 15 residues. V lost 2 bases to trimming and J lost 5 bases, with 13 bases between them. Germline CDR1 SGHTA, CDR2 FQGNSA. The CDR3 region has the DNA TGTGCCAGCAGCTTAATGGAGGGGGCGCACAATGAGCAGTTCTTC. It codes for CASSLMEGAHNEQFF. Supplemented by reference TRBV7-2 and TRBJ2-1, the full variable domain reads GAGVSQSPSNKVTEKGKDVELRCDPISGHTALYWYRQSLGQGLEFLIYFQGNSAPDKSGLPSDRFSAERTGGSVSTLTIQRTQQEDSAVYLCASSLMEGAHNEQFFGPGTRLTVL.

The chain is built from TRBV15 and TRBJ2-4; 13 bases line up with TRBD2. Losses at the gene ends were 9 bases for V and 2 bases for J; bases not matched to a gene: 1. This CDR3 has 14 amino acids. Germline assignment: CDR1 LNHNV and CDR2 YYDKDF (reference sequence). The CDR3, as DNA: TGTGCCACTGGGACTAGCGGGACCAAAAACATTCAGTACTTC. Protein: CATGTSGTKNIQYF.

CDR3 DNA: TGTGCCAGCAGTATCCGGGAACCCTACACTGAAGCTTTCTTT. It translates to CASSIREPYTEAFF. This chain uses TRBV25-1 with TRBJ1-1; D remains ambiguous. Germline V gene data show CDR1 as MGHDK and CDR2 as SYGVNS. This CDR3 has 14 amino acids. Deletions cut 5 bases from V and 3 bases from J, with 13 bases between.

The chain recombines TRBV28 with TRBJ2-7; a weak D match, TRBD1 (7 bases). The V end was cut by 4 bases, the J end by 6 bases, with 22 bases between. This CDR3 is 16 amino acids long. Germline V gene sequence: CDR1 MDHEN, CDR2 SYDVKM. The CDR3 DNA follows: TGTGCCAGCAGTTCCCCATGGACAGGAGGGGCTACCGAGCAGTACTTC. Its translation is CASSSPWTGGATEQYF.

The V call is TRBV28, the J call TRBJ2-3; D call uncertain. Germline lookup yields CDR1 MDHEN and CDR2 SYDVKM. V lost 7 bases and J 8 bases, leaving 22 bases between the germline ends. The CDR3 totals 15 residues. The CDR3 here is CASTPGPEVSGTQYF. The DNA for the CDR3 is TGTGCCAGCACACCCGGTCCTGAAGTTTCCGGTACGCAGTATTTT.

The V gene is TRBV12-5, the J gene TRBJ2-3; 10 nucleotides match TRBD1. The germline V gene encodes CDR1 LGHNT and CDR2 FRNRAP. The length of the CDR3 is 12 residues. The V and J ends lost 5 bases and 13 bases, in that order; junction bases with no gene match: 6. CDR3 bases: TGTGCTAGTGGTACCGGACAGGGGGATAAGTATTTT. Protein sequence: CASGTGQGDKYF.

The CDR3, as DNA: TGTGCCAGCAGCTTGGAGGACAGGGATAATGAAAAACTGTTTTTT. Amino acid sequence: CASSLEDRDNEKLFF. The chain combines TRBV5-5 with TRBJ1-4; 8 bases are shared with TRBD1. Germline V gene lookup returns CDR1 SGHKS and CDR2 YYEKEE (reference sequence). This CDR3 spans 15 amino acids. Unmatched junction bases numbered 2, after V lost 0 bases and J lost 4 bases. Variable domain in full (rest from reference TRBV5-5 and TRBJ1-4): DAGVTQSPTHLIKTRGQQVTLRCSPISGHKSVSWYQQVLGQGPQFIFQYYEKEERGRGNFPDRFSARQFPNYSSELNVNALLLGDSALYLCASSLEDRDNEKLFFGSGTQLSVL.

This clone was counted once. V and J are TRBV29-1 and TRBJ1-4; D uncertain. Trimming took 5 bases from V and 8 from J, leaving 15 bases between them. Germline V CDR1 and CDR2: SQVTM, ANQGSEA. The CDR3 is 13 residues long. DNA for the CDR3: TGCAGCGTTAGCAGCTCGGGTAACGAAAAACTGTTTTTT. Translated, it gives CSVSSSGNEKLFF.